Following are 26 T cell receptor beta chains from one sample sequenced in a study of blood T cell repertoires in COVID-19. The protocol was immunoSEQ multiplex PCR, while the TCRdb copy is restricted to in-frame clones and leaves out a portion. This table has about 280,000 clones, 85% appearing once. Source material: PBMCs or T cells enriched from blood (not recorded which). Source of these receptors: a woman aged 45-59 years who had recovered from COVID-19.

The chain couples TRBV29-1 to TRBJ1-4; D gene ambiguous. The CDR3 covers 12 residues. The germline gives CDR1 SQVTM, CDR2 ANQGSEA. Trimming stripped 7 bases from V and 4 bases from J, with 10 bases between. The chain's CDR3 is CSAAPVNEKLFF. The CDR3 region has the DNA TGCAGCGCGGCCCCGGTTAATGAAAAACTGTTTTTT.

This clone was recorded at least ten times. V is TRBV28 and J is TRBJ1-2; D not certain. V lost 5 bases and J 4 bases, leaving 23 bases between the germline ends. CDR3 length: 17 amino acids. The germline CDR1 and CDR2 sequences are MDHEN and SYDVKM. The CDR3 region has the DNA TGTGCCAGCAGTCCGGGCGGGCCGTGGTATTCCTCCTATGGCTACACCTTC. Encoded protein: CASSPGGPWYSSYGYTF.

CDR3 in amino acids: CASSQELRTGGHEQYF. The CDR3 nucleotides are TGCGCCAGCAGCCAAGAGCTTAGGACAGGGGGTCACGAGCAGTACTTC. This rearrangement joins TRBV4-1 to TRBJ2-7; 10 bases are shared with TRBD1. This CDR3 region has 16 residues. The V segment lost 0 bases and the J segment 5 bases; nucleotides outside the gene matches: 7. From germline, CDR1 is MGHRA and CDR2 YSYEKL.

The rearrangement links TRBV6-5 to TRBJ2-7; possible D gene TRBD2, 5 bases. Germline-derived CDR1 and CDR2 are MNHEY and SVGAGI. CDR3 length: 13 amino acids. Trimming pared 5 bases from V and 6 bases from J, leaving 14 bases between. The CDR3 sequence: CASSRGYRGEQYF. The DNA for the CDR3 is TGTGCCAGCAGTCGGGGTTATCGGGGCGAGCAGTACTTC.

The chain uses TRBV3-1 (or the pseudogene TRBV3-2) and TRBJ2-1, with 9 bases matching TRBD1. Germline lookup yields CDR1 LGHDT and CDR2 YNNKEL (reference sequence). The CDR3 has 13 residues. V lost 2 bases to trimming and J lost 8 bases; unmatched junction nucleotides: 1. CDR3 DNA sequence: TGTGCCAGCAGCCAACGGGACAGGGATGAGCAGTTCTTC. This gives the protein CASSQRDRDEQFF.

Concerning this clone: This sample also contains other DNA sequences that code for the same CDR3. The rearrangement joins TRBV2 to TRBJ2-1; 9 nucleotides match TRBD1. J lost 4 bases, V lost 6 bases, and 1 base had no gene match. Germline V CDR1 and CDR2: SNHLY, FYNNEI. This CDR3 contains 13 residues. CDR3 bases: TGTGCCAGCAGGACAGGGGGTTACAATGAGCAGTTCTTC. Protein sequence: CASRTGGYNEQFF.

The rearrangement uses TRBV28 and TRBJ2-2, with 11 bases identical to TRBD2. The CDR3 loop spans 14 amino acids. V lost 7 bases to trimming and J lost 9 bases; unmatched junction nucleotides: 7. Germline values: CDR1 MDHEN, CDR2 SYDVKM. CDR3 nucleotides: TGTGCCAGCAATAGCGGGGGGGCCCCTAGGGAGCTGTTTTTT. This codes for CASNSGGAPRELFF.

The V call is TRBV10-1, the J call TRBJ1-1; D is unresolved. Looked up from germline, CDR1 is WNHNN and CDR2 is SYGVQD (reference sequence). V gave up 3 bases and J gave up 8 bases, with 7 bases separating them. This CDR3 has 11 amino acids. The CDR3 sequence: CASSDGPEAFF. For the CDR3, the DNA is TGCGCCAGCAGTGACGGTCCCGAAGCTTTCTTT.

CDR3 DNA: TGCAGCGTGACAGGGAGCTCCTACGAGCAGTACTTC. Amino acid sequence: CSVTGSSYEQYF. The gene calls are TRBV29-1 and TRBJ2-7, with 7 nucleotides matching TRBD1. This CDR3 comprises 12 residues. Germline CDR1 reads SQVTM; CDR2 reads ANQGSEA. The V gene end was trimmed by 6 bases and the J gene end by 0 bases; junction bases not matched to a gene: 2.

This clone appeared a few times. This chain uses TRBV7-2 with TRBJ2-7; TRBD2 might be the D (5 bases). Trimming stripped 5 bases from V and 0 bases from J, with 14 bases between. The germline CDR1 and CDR2 sequences are SGHTA and FQGNSA. The CDR3 has 15 residues. The chain's CDR3 is CASSDPDLASYEQYF. The CDR3 DNA follows: TGTGCCAGCAGCGATCCCGACCTAGCCTCCTACGAGCAGTACTTC.

The chain recombines TRBV11-2 with TRBJ2-1, with 8 bases lining up with TRBD1. V lost 1 base, J lost 4 bases, and 3 bases stayed unmatched. This CDR3 is built from 15 residues. Per germline, CDR1 SGHAT and CDR2 FQNNGV. The CDR3, as DNA: TGTGCCAGCAGCTTAGTCGGACAGGGATACAATGAGCAGTTCTTC. Protein sequence: CASSLVGQGYNEQFF.

The V call is TRBV19, the J call TRBJ1-2, with TRBD1 matching 7 bases. CDR3 length: 16 residues. Losses at the gene ends were 6 bases for V and 4 bases for J; bases not matched to a gene: 14. Germline V gives CDR1 LNHDA, CDR2 SQIVND (reference sequence). CDR3 bases: TGTGCCAGTAGCGAAAATCAGGGACAGAGCCCCTATGGCTACACCTTC. It encodes CASSENQGQSPYGYTF. The complete variable domain, with remaining parts taken from reference TRBV19 and TRBJ1-2, reads DGGITQSPKYLFRKEGQNVTLSCEQNLNHDAMYWYRQDPGQGLRLIYYSQIVNDFQKGDIAEGYSVSREKKESFPLTVTSAQKNPTAFYLCASSENQGQSPYGYTFGSGTRLTVV.

CDR3 in amino acids: CASSSDTRLGSPLHF. DNA of the CDR3: TGTGCCAGCAGCTCGGACACTCGCCTCGGTTCACCCCTCCACTTT. The chain recombines TRBV7-9 with TRBJ1-6; weak D call: TRBD1 (5 bases). CDR3 length: 15 amino acids. V was cut by 4 bases and J by 9 bases, with 16 bases left in between. CDR1 and CDR2 (germline): SEHNR, FQNEAQ (reference sequence).

The count of this clone is one. The chain links TRBV18 to TRBJ1-1; 7 bases are shared with TRBD1. The V gene's germline CDR1 is KGHSH and CDR2 LQKENI. V shed 5 bases and J 11 bases; nucleotides not matched to a gene: 8. This CDR3 has 12 amino acids. The CDR3 DNA follows: TGTGCCAGCTCATACGGACAGGTTGGGGCTTTCTTT. It translates to CASSYGQVGAFF.

The rearrangement uses TRBV28 and TRBJ2-5; 9 bases are shared with TRBD1. CDR3 size: 15 residues. CDR1 and CDR2 from the germline V gene are MDHEN and SYDVKM. J lost 2 bases, V lost 5 bases, and 6 bases had no gene match. Written as DNA, the CDR3 is TGTGCCAGCAGTCCAGGGACAGGGTGGCAAGAGACCCAGTACTTC. It translates to CASSPGTGWQETQYF.

This chain connects TRBV23-1 to TRBJ1-1; TRBD1 is a possible D gene (5 bases). TRBV23-1 is assigned to the ORF class and has an uncertain function. V was trimmed by 8 bases and J by 1 base, leaving 17 bases between them. The length of the CDR3 is 15 residues. The CDR3 here is CASLARGSENTEAFF. The CDR3 bases are TGCGCCAGCCTCGCCCGGGGGTCCGAGAACACTGAAGCTTTCTTT.

The table lists this clone with a count of one. The rearrangement links TRBV19 to TRBJ1-1; tentatively, D is TRBD1 (6 bases). CDR3 size: 18 residues. V gave up 1 base and J gave up 1 base, with 19 bases separating them. Germline CDR1 reads LNHDA; CDR2 reads SQIVND (reference sequence). The CDR3 nucleotides read TGTGCCAGTAGTATAGCGGGGGGCCCAAGGTGGCCGAACACTGAAGCTTTCTTT. This encodes CASSIAGGPRWPNTEAFF.

The chain couples TRBV19 to TRBJ2-7; D perhaps matches TRBD1 (6 bases). Germline CDR1 LNHDA, CDR2 SQIVND (reference sequence). This CDR3 contains 13 residues. V was trimmed by 5 bases and J by 3 bases, leaving 11 bases between them. DNA of the CDR3: TGTGCCAGTAGTTTTGGACAGAACTACGAGCAGTACTTC. Protein: CASSFGQNYEQYF.

As to this clone: The same CDR3 can be traced to other DNA sequences in this sample. The chain recombines TRBV6-5 with TRBJ2-7; 9 nucleotides line up with TRBD2. In germline, CDR1 is MNHEY, CDR2 SVGAGI. The ends lost 2 bases at V and 2 bases at J; junction bases unmatched: 4. This CDR3 comprises 15 residues. DNA for the CDR3: TGTGCCAGCAGTTACAGTGCGGGGGGGCCCTACGAGCAGTACTTC. Amino acids: CASSYSAGGPYEQYF.

V and J are TRBV6-2 or TRBV6-3 and TRBJ1-5; D is uncertain. Trimming removed 0 bases from V and 0 bases from J, with 9 bases in between. The germline gives CDR1 MNHEY, CDR2 SVGEGT. The CDR3 runs 16 residues. CDR3 DNA sequence: TGTGCCAGCAGTTACTCGATAGACAATAGCAATCAGCCCCAGCATTTT. Protein product: CASSYSIDNSNQPQHF.

The gene calls are TRBV4-1 and TRBJ1-2; 9 bases match TRBD1. The CDR3 sequence is 15 residues long. The germline V gene has CDR1 MGHRA and CDR2 YSYEKL. The ends lost 3 bases at V and 2 bases at J; junction bases unmatched: 4. CDR3 in DNA: TGCGCCAGCAGCCATCAAGGACAGGGGAACTATGGCTACACCTTC. Amino acid sequence: CASSHQGQGNYGYTF.

This clone was detected once. The chain has TRBV5-1 and TRBJ1-6, with D possibly TRBD1 on 6 matching bases. Germline loops: CDR1 SGHRS, CDR2 YFSETQ. The CDR3 is made up of 17 amino acids. The V end lost 3 bases, the J end lost 6 bases, and 19 bases lay between the germline ends. The CDR3 DNA is TGCGCCAGCAGCTGGACAGTACGACAGGACCCTAATTCACCCCTCCACTTT. This sequence encodes CASSWTVRQDPNSPLHF.

This chain uses TRBV7-9 with TRBJ2-5; D possibly corresponds to TRBD1 (6 bases). In germline, CDR1 is SEHNR, CDR2 FQNEAQ (reference sequence). This CDR3 region has 14 residues. V shed 5 bases and J shed 1 base, with 11 bases lying between them. CDR3: CASSATGIQETQYF. DNA of the CDR3: TGTGCCAGCAGCGCTACAGGGATCCAAGAGACCCAGTACTTC.

This chain links TRBV6-1 with TRBJ2-1, with a weak D call TRBD1 (5 bases). The V gene lost 2 bases and the J gene lost 8 bases, with 16 bases spanning the gap. The length of the CDR3 is 15 residues. Germline V gene data show CDR1 as MNHNS and CDR2 as SASEGT. The CDR3 reads CASSERQGRSDEQFF. The CDR3 nucleotides read TGTGCCAGCAGTGAAAGGCAGGGCAGAAGTGATGAGCAGTTCTTC.

The chain is built from TRBV19 and TRBJ1-2; no clear D gene. The V and J ends lost 1 base and 3 bases respectively, with 3 bases between them. Germline values: CDR1 LNHDA, CDR2 SQIVND (reference sequence). This CDR3 region has 12 residues. DNA of the CDR3: TGTGCCAGTAGTATAGGAGACTATGGCTACACCTTC. Its translation is CASSIGDYGYTF.

The chain recombines TRBV5-1 with TRBJ1-4, with 7 bases lining up with TRBD1. Trimming at V came to 4 bases and at J to 4 bases, leaving 4 bases not matched to a gene. This CDR3 contains 14 residues. The germline gives CDR1 SGHRS, CDR2 YFSETQ. The CDR3 spells CASSPGQFNEKLFF. The CDR3 DNA follows: TGCGCCAGCAGCCCGGGACAGTTTAATGAAAAACTGTTTTTT.